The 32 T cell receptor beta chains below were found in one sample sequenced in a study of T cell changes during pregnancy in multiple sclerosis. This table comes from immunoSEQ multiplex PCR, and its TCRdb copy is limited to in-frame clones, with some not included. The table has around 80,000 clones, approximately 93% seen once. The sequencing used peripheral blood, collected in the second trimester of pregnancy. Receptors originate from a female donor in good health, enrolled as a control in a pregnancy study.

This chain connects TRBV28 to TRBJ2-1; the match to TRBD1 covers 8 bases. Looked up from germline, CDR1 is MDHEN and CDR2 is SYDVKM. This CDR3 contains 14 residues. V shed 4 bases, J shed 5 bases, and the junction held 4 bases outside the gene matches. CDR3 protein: CASSSTGDNNEQFF. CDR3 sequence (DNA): TGTGCCAGCAGTTCGACAGGGGATAACAATGAGCAGTTCTTC.

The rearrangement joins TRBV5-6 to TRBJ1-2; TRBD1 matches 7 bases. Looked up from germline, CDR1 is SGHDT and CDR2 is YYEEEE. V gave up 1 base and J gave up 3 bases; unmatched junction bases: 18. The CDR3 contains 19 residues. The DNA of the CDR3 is TGTGCCAGCAGCTTGAGATGGGACAGAGGAAACCTAACCTACTATGGCTACACCTTC. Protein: CASSLRWDRGNLTYYGYTF. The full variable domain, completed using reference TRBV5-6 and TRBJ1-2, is DAGVTQSPTHLIKTRGQQVTLRCSPKSGHDTVSWYQQALGQGPQFIFQYYEEEERQRGNFPDRFSGHQFPNYSSELNVNALLLGDSALYLCASSLRWDRGNLTYYGYTFGSGTRLTVV.

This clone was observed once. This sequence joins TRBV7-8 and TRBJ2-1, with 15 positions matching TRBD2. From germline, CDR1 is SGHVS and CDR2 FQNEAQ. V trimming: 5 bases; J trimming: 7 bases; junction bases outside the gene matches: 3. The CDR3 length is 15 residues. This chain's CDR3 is CASSGGTSGRNEQFF. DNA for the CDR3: TGTGCCAGCAGCGGAGGGACTAGCGGGAGGAATGAGCAGTTCTTC.

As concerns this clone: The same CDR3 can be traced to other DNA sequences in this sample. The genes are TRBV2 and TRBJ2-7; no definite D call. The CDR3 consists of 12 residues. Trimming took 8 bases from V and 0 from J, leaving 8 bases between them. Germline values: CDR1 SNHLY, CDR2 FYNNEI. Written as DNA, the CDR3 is TGTGCCAGCTCTGCTAGCTCCTACGAGCAGTACTTC. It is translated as CASSASSYEQYF.

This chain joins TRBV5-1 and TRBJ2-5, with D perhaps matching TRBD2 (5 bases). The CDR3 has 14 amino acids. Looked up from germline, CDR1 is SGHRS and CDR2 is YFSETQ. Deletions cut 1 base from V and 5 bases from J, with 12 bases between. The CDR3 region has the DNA TGCGCCAGCAGCTTGACAGTGTCGGGGGAGACCCAGTACTTC. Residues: CASSLTVSGETQYF.

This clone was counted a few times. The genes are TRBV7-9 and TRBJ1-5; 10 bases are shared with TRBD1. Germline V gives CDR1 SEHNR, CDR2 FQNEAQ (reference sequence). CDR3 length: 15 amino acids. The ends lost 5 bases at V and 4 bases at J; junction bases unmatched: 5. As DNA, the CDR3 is TGTGCCAGCAGCCAGGGGGACAGGGGAAATCAGCCCCAGCATTTT. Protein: CASSQGDRGNQPQHF.

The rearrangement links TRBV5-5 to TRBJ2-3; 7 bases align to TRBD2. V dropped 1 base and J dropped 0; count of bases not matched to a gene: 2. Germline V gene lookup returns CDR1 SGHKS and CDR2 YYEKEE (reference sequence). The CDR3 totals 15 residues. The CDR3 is CASSLNGRSTDTQYF. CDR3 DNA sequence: TGTGCCAGCAGCTTGAACGGGAGGAGCACAGATACGCAGTATTTT. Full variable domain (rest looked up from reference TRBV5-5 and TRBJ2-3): DAGVTQSPTHLIKTRGQQVTLRCSPISGHKSVSWYQQVLGQGPQFIFQYYEKEERGRGNFPDRFSARQFPNYSSELNVNALLLGDSALYLCASSLNGRSTDTQYFGPGTRLTVL.

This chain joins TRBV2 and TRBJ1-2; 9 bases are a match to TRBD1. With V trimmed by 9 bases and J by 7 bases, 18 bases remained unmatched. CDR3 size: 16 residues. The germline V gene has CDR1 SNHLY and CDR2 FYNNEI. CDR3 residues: CASSRPTGGAGFGYTF. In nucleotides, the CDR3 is TGTGCCAGTTCGAGACCTACAGGGGGCGCTGGGTTTGGCTACACCTTC.

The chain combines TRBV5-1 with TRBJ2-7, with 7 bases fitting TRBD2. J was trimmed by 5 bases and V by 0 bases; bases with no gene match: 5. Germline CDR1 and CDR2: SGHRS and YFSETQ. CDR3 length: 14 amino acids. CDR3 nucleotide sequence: TGCGCCAGCAGCTTGGTGGGCGGGAGCGACGAGCAGTACTTC. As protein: CASSLVGGSDEQYF.

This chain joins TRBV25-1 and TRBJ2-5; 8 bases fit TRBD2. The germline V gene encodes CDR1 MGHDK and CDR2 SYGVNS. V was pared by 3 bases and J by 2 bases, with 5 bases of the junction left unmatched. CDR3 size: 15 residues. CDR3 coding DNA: TGTGCCAGCAGTGATCCCCGGGGGGGGCAAGAGACCCAGTACTTC. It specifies CASSDPRGGQETQYF.

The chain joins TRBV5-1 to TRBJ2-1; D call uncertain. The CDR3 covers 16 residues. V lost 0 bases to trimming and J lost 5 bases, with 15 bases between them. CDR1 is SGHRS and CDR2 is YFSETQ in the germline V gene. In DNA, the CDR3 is TGCGCCAGCAGCTTGGTGGCACAGAGAACAAACAATGAGCAGTTCTTC. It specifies CASSLVAQRTNNEQFF.

CDR3 region: CASSLTNSNQPQHF. The CDR3 DNA is TGTGCCAGCAGCTTGACAAATAGCAATCAGCCCCAGCATTTT. The chain combines TRBV7-8 with TRBJ1-5; no clear D gene. CDR1 SGHVS and CDR2 FQNEAQ come from the germline V gene. This CDR3 spans 14 amino acids. V lost 3 bases to trimming and J lost 0 bases, with 6 bases between them.

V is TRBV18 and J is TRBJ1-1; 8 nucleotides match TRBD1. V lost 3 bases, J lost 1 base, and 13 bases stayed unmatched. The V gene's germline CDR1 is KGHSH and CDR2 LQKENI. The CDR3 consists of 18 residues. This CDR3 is CASSPKNSGQGSNTEAFF. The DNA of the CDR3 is TGTGCCAGCTCACCGAAAAACTCAGGACAGGGATCGAACACTGAAGCTTTCTTT.

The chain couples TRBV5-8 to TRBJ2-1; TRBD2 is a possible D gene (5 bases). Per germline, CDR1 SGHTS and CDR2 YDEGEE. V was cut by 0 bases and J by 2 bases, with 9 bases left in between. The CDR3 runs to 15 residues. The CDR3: CASSLGGSPYNEQFF. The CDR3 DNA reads TGTGCCAGCAGCTTGGGAGGGAGCCCCTACAATGAGCAGTTCTTC.

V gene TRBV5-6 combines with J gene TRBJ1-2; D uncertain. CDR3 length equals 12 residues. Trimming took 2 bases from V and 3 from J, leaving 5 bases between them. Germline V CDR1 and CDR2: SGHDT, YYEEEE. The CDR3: CASSLRDYGYTF. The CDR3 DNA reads TGTGCCAGCAGCTTACGAGACTATGGCTACACCTTC.

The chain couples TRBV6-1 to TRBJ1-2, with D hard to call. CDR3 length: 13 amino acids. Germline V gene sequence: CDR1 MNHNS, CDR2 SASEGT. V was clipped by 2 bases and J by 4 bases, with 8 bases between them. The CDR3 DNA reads TGTGCCAGCAGTGAATCGGGTCGCTATGGCTACACCTTC. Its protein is CASSESGRYGYTF.

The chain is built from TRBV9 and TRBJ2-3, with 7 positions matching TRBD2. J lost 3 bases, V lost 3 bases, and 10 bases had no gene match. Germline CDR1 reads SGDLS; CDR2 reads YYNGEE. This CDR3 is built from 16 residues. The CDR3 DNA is TGTGCCAGCAGCGCTGAACTGGGAGGGCTGACAGATACGCAGTATTTT. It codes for CASSAELGGLTDTQYF.

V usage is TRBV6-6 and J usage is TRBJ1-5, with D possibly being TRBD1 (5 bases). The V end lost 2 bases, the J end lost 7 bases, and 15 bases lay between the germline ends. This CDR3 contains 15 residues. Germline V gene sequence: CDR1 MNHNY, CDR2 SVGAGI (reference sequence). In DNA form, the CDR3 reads TGTGCCAGCAGTTACGGGGGGGTATGGGAGCAGCCCCAGCATTTT. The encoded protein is CASSYGGVWEQPQHF.

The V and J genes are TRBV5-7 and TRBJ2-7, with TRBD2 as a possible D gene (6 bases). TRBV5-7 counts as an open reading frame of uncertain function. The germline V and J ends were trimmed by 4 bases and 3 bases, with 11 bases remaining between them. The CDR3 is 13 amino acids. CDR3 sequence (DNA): TGTGCCAGCAGCCGCGGGGTTGACTACGAGCAGTACTTC. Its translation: CASSRGVDYEQYF.

The CDR3 nucleotides are TGTGCCAGCTCACCACCGAACAGGGGGGACACCGGGGAGCTGTTTTTT. This gives the protein CASSPPNRGDTGELFF. The V call is TRBV18, the J call TRBJ2-2, with TRBD1 matching over 8 bases. The CDR3 has 16 amino acids. Germline V gene sequence: CDR1 KGHSH, CDR2 LQKENI. V was clipped by 0 bases and J by 3 bases; unmatched bases: 3. Full variable domain (remainder filled in from reference TRBV18 and TRBJ2-2): NAGVMQNPRHLVRRRGQEARLRCSPMKGHSHVYWYRQLPEEGLKFMVYLQKENIIDESGMPKERFSAEFPKEGPSILRIQQVVRGDSAAYFCASSPPNRGDTGELFFGEGSRLTVL.

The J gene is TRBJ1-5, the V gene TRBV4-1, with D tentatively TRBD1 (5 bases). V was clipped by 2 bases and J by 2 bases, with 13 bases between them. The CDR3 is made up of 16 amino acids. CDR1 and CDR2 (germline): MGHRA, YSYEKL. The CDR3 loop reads CASSQSGVLGNQPQHF. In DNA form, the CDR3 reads TGCGCCAGCAGCCAATCGGGGGTTTTGGGCAATCAGCCCCAGCATTTT.

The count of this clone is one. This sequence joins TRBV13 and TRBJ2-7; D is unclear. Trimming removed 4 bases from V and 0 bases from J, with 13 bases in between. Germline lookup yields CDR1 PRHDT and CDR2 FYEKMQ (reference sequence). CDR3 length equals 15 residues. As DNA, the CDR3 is TGTGCCAGCAGCTGCAAAACAGAGACCTCCTACGAGCAGTACTTC. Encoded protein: CASSCKTETSYEQYF.

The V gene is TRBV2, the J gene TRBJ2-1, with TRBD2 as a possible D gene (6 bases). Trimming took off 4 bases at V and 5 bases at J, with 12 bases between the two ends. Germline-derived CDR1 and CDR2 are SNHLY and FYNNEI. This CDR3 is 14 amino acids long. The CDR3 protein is CASSAVAADNEQFF. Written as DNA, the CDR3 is TGTGCCAGCAGTGCGGTAGCGGCCGACAATGAGCAGTTCTTC.

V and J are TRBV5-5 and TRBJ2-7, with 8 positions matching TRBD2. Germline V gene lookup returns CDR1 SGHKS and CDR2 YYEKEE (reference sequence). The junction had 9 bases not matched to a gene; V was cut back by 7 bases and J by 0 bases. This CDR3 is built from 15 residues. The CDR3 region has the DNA TGTGCCAGCGAATATAGCGGGACAAGCTCCTACGAGCAGTACTTC. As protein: CASEYSGTSSYEQYF.

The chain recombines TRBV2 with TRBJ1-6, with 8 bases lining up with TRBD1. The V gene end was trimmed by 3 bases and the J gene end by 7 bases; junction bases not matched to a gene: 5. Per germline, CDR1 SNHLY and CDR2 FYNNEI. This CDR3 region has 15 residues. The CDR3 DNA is TGTGCCAGCAGTGACCAGGGGGCTCGAAATTCACCCCTCCACTTT. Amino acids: CASSDQGARNSPLHF.

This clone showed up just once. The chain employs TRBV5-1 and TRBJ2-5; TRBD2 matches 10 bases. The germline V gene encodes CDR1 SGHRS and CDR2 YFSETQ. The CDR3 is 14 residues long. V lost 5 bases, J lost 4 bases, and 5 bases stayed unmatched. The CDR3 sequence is CASSQREGPETQYF. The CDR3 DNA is TGCGCCAGCAGTCAGCGGGAGGGGCCAGAGACCCAGTACTTC.

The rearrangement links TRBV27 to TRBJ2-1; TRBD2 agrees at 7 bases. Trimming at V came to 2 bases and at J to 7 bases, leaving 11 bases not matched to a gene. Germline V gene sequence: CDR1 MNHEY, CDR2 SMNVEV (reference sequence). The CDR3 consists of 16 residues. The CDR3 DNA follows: TGTGCCAGCAGTTTACCGGGAGGCGGAGGTATGAATGAGCAGTTCTTC. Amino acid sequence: CASSLPGGGGMNEQFF.

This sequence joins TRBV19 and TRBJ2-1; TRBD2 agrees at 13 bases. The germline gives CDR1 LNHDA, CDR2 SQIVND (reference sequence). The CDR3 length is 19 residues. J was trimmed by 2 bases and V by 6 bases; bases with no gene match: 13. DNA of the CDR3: TGTGCCAGTAGCGCCGGGACTAGCGGGATTATACTCACCTACAATGAGCAGTTCTTC. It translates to CASSAGTSGIILTYNEQFF.

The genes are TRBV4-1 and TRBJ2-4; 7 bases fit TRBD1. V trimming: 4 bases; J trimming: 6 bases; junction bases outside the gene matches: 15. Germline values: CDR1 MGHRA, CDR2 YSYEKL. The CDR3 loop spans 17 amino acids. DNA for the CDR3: TGCGCCAGCAGCCTTCGCCACGGGACAGATTCGGGAAACATTCAGTACTTC. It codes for CASSLRHGTDSGNIQYF.

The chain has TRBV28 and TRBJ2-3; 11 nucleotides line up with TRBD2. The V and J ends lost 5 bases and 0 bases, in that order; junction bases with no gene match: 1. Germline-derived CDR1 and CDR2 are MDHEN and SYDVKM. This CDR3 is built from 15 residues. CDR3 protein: CASSPSGGSTDTQYF. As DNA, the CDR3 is TGTGCCAGCAGTCCTAGCGGGGGGAGCACAGATACGCAGTATTTT.

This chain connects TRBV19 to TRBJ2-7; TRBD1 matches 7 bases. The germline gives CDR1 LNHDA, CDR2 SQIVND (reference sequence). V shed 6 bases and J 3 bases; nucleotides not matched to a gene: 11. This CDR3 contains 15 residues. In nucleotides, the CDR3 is TGTGCCAGTAGGAAGCGGACAGGCGATTACTACGAGCAGTACTTC. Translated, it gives CASRKRTGDYYEQYF.

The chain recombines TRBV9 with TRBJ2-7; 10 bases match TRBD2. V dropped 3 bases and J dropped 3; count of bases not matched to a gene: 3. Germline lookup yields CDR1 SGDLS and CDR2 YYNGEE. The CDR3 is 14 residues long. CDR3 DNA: TGTGCCAGCAGCGCTGGACTAGCGGACTACGAGCAGTACTTC. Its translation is CASSAGLADYEQYF.